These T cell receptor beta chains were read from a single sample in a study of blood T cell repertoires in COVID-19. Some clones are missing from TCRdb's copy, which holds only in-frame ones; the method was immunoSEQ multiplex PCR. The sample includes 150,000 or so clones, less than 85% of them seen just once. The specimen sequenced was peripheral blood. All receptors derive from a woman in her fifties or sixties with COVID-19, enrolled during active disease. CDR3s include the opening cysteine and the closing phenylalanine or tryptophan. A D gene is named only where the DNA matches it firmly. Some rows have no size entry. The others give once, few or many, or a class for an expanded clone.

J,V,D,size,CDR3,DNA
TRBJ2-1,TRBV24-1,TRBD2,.,CATTSGSYNEQFF,TGTGCCACCACTAGCGGTTCCTACAATGAGCAGTTCTTC
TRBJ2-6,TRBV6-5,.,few,CASSTSFSGANVLTF,TGTGCCAGCAGTACTTCCTTCTCTGGGGCCAACGTCCTGACTTTC
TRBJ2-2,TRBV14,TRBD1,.,CASSHKTGTLDTGELFF,TGTGCCAGCAGCCATAAGACAGGGACCCTGGACACCGGGGAGCTGTTTTTT
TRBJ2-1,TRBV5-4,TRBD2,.,CASSRGLAGGGEQFF,TGTGCCAGCAGCCGTGGACTAGCGGGAGGGGGTGAGCAGTTCTTC
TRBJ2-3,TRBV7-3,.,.,CASSSSPGLGTDTQYF,TGTGCCAGCAGCTCATCCCCCGGTCTCGGCACAGATACGCAGTATTTT
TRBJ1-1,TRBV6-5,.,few,CATRFGLHTEAFF,TGTGCCACCCGATTCGGACTGCACACTGAAGCTTTCTTT
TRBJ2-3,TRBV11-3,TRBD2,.,CASSLGLAGGGDTQYF,TGTGCCAGCAGCTTAGGACTAGCGGGAGGCGGAGATACGCAGTATTTT
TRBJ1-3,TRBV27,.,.,CASSLSGYGNTIYF,TGTGCCAGCAGTTTAAGCGGGTACGGAAACACCATATATTTT
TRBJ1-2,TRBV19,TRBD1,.,CASTTQGAGGHGYTF,TGTGCCAGTACCACCCAGGGGGCTGGGGGCCATGGCTACACCTTC
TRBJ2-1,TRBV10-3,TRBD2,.,CAITGLAGGRRDEQFF,TGTGCCATCACCGGACTAGCGGGGGGGCGTCGCGATGAGCAGTTCTTC
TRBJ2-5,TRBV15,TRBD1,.,CATIRGQGETQYF,TGTGCCACCATTCGTGGACAGGGGGAGACCCAGTACTTC
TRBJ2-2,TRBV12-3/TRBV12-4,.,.,CASRGAGTGELFF,TGTGCCAGCAGGGGCGCAGGAACCGGGGAGCTGTTTTTT
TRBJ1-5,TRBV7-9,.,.,CASSLLGATNQPQHF,TGTGCCAGCAGCTTATTAGGGGCCACCAATCAGCCCCAGCATTTT
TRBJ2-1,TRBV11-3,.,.,CASSRGGAGGSGEQFF,TGTGCCAGCAGCCGTGGGGGAGCGGGTGGGAGTGGGGAGCAGTTCTTC
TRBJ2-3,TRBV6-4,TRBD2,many,CASREVAGGADTQYF,TGTGCCAGCAGGGAGGTAGCGGGAGGGGCAGATACGCAGTATTTT
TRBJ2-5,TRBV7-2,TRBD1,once,CASSLVDRGGETQYF,TGTGCCAGCAGCTTAGTCGACAGGGGGGGCGAGACCCAGTACTTC
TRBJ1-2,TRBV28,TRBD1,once,CASLSGQVATKGYTF,TGTGCCAGCCTCTCTGGACAGGTGGCCACTAAGGGCTACACCTTC
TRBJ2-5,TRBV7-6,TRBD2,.,CASSLEGGGAPGGETQYF,TGTGCCAGCAGCTTAGAGGGCGGGGGGGCCCCCGGGGGAGAGACCCAGTACTTC
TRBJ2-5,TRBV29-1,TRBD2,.,CSGHLAGEETQYF,TGCAGCGGCCATCTAGCGGGGGAAGAGACCCAGTACTTC
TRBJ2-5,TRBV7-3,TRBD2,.,CASSPDGREGETQYF,TGTGCCAGCAGCCCAGATGGTCGGGAGGGAGAGACCCAGTACTTC
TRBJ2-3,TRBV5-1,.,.,CASSLEVRGARTDTQYF,TGCGCCAGCAGCTTGGAAGTTCGGGGGGCGCGGACAGATACGCAGTATTTT
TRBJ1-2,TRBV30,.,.,CAWSVGVSLVGYTF,TGTGCCTGGAGTGTAGGGGTCAGCCTTGTAGGCTACACCTTC
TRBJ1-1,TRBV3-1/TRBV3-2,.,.,CASSRTRGFEAFF,TGTGCCAGCAGCCGAACCAGGGGTTTTGAAGCTTTCTTT
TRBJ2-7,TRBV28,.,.,CASSLSFYEQYF,TGTGCCAGCAGTTTATCATTCTACGAGCAGTACTTC
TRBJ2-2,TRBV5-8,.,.,CASRPPLAPGGELFF,TGTGCCAGCAGACCTCCACTAGCTCCGGGCGGGGAGCTGTTTTTT
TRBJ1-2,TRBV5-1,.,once,CASSSTGKNYGYTF,TGCGCCAGCAGTTCAACAGGGAAAAACTATGGCTACACCTTC
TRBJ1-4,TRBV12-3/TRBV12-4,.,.,CASRTANEKLFF,TGTGCCAGCAGAACTGCTAATGAAAAACTGTTTTTT
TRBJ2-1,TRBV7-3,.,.,CASSTRTSSYNEQFF,TGTGCCAGCAGTACGAGAACCTCATCCTACAATGAGCAGTTCTTC
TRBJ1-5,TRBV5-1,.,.,CASSFLRAYRNQPQHF,TGCGCCAGCAGCTTTCTGCGGGCCTACCGTAATCAGCCCCAGCATTTT
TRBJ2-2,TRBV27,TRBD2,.,CASSLSRRTSGRATGELFF,TGTGCCAGCAGTTTATCTAGGAGGACTAGCGGGAGGGCCACCGGGGAGCTGTTTTTT
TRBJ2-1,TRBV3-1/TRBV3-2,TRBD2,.,CASSRAGYNEQFF,TGTGCCAGCAGCCGAGCGGGATACAATGAGCAGTTCTTC
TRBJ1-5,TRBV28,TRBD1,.,CASSDRGLRYSNQPQHF,TGTGCCAGCAGTGACAGGGGTCTAAGGTATAGCAATCAGCCCCAGCATTTT
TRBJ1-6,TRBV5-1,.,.,CASSATLLDSPLHF,TGCGCCAGCAGCGCGACACTTCTGGATTCACCCCTCCACTTT
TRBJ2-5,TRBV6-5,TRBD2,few,CASSYSTSGRETQYF,TGTGCCAGCAGTTACTCGACTAGCGGGAGAGAGACCCAGTACTTC
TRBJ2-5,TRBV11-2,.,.,CASSSIAREETQYF,TGTGCCAGCAGCTCCATAGCGAGGGAGGAGACCCAGTACTTC
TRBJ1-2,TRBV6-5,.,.,CASSPSGVGGYTF,TGTGCCAGCAGCCCATCGGGGGTTGGGGGCTACACCTTC
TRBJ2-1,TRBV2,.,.,CASRGQGSYNEQFF,TGTGCCAGCAGAGGCCAGGGGTCCTACAATGAGCAGTTCTTC
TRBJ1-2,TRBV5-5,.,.,CASSLSVGLSNYGYTF,TGTGCCAGCAGCTTGTCTGTGGGGCTCAGTAACTATGGCTACACCTTC
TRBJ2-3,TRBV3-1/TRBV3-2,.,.,CASSQATLSTDTQYF,TGTGCCAGCAGCCAAGCCACTCTTAGCACAGATACGCAGTATTTT
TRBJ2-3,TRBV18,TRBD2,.,CASSPLQAGVGTDTQYF,TGTGCCAGCTCACCACTACAAGCGGGAGTTGGCACAGATACGCAGTATTTT
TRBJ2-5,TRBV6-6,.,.,CASSYPPPPQETQYF,TGTGCCAGCAGTTACCCCCCCCCTCCCCAAGAGACCCAGTACTTC
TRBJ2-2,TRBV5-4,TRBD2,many,CASRAGTSGFSTGELFF,TGTGCCAGCAGGGCGGGGACTAGCGGGTTCAGTACCGGGGAGCTGTTTTTT
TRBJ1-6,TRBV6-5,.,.,CASSPGGGGSPLHF,TGTGCCAGCAGTCCCGGCGGGGGGGGATCACCCCTCCACTTT
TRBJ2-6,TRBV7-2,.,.,CASSLDFPGTNVLTF,TGTGCCAGCAGCTTAGATTTTCCGGGGACCAACGTCCTGACTTTC
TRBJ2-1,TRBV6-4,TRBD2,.,CASSLTSGSNEQFF,TGTGCCAGCAGTCTTACTAGCGGCAGCAATGAGCAGTTCTTC
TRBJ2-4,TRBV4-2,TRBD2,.,CASSQGGGPGDIQYF,TGTGCCAGCAGCCAAGGGGGAGGGCCGGGAGACATTCAGTACTTC
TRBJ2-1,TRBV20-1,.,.,CSEGSYNEQFF,TGCAGTGAGGGGTCCTACAATGAGCAGTTCTTC
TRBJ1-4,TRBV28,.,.,CASSLAGPSSPTNEKLFF,TGTGCCAGCAGTTTGGCAGGGCCATCTTCCCCCACTAATGAAAAACTGTTTTTT
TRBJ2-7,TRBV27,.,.,CASSSSGTFSYEQYF,TGTGCCAGCAGTTCATCCGGGACTTTCTCCTACGAGCAGTACTTC
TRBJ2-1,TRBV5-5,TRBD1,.,CASSFYWTGGGDEQFF,TGTGCCAGCAGCTTTTATTGGACAGGGGGCGGCGATGAGCAGTTCTTC
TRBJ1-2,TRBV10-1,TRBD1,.,CASIRTGGGYTF,TGCGCCAGCATTCGGACAGGGGGCGGCTACACCTTC